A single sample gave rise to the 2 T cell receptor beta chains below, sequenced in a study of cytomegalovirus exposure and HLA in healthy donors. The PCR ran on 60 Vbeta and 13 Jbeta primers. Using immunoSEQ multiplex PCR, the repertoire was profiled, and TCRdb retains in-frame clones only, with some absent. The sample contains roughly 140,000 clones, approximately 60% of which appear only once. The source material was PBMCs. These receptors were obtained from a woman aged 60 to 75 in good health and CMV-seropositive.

CDR3 DNA sequence: TGTGCCAGCAGCTTGGGCGAAAACACTGAAGCTTTCTTT. This codes for CASSLGENTEAFF. The chain couples TRBV5-6 to TRBJ1-1; D is undetermined. V lost 0 bases and J 2 bases, leaving 5 bases between the germline ends. This CDR3 comprises 13 residues. Per germline, CDR1 SGHDT and CDR2 YYEEEE.

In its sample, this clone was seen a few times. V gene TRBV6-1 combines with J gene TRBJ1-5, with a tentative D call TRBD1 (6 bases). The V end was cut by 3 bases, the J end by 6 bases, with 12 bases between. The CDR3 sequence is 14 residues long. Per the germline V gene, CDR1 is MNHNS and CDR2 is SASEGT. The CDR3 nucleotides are TGTGCCAGCAGTGACCTAACAGGGACTCAGCCCCAGCATTTT. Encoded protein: CASSDLTGTQPQHF.